Described below is a single TCR beta chain sequence and its context. The read ends 3 residues before the CDR3 terminus; that terminus is restored from the germline J gene. The CDR3 length is 15 residues. Germline values: CDR1 SGHTA, CDR2 FQGNSA. This entry belongs to a study of T cells in women clearing cervical HPV infection. Some clones are missing from TCRdb's copy, which holds only in-frame ones; the method was immunoSEQ multiplex PCR. The sample includes roughly 30,000 clones. The V and J genes are TRBV7-2 and TRBJ2-3, with a tentative D call TRBD2 (6 bases). What was sequenced was blood buffy coat. This TCR came from a woman aged 18 to 69 with a cervical HPV16 infection that either progressed to CIN3+ or cleared (not recorded which). The part of the CDR3 DNA that was read is TGTGCCAGCAGCTTAGTTGGGACTCCCCAAGAGACG. It specifies CASSLVGTPQET. The CDR3 reads in full as CASSLVGTPQETQYF.